This T cell receptor (beta chain) originates from a study of cytomegalovirus exposure and HLA in healthy donors. Study at large: Of 300 to 500 genotyped donors, 80% to 85% grouped in the Caucasian-associated ancestry cluster. The study's findings and limits: The classifier, whose performance was assessed in both the original and validation cohorts, reportedly diagnosed cytomegalovirus status with high specificity and sensitivity. A likely sequencing artifact accounted for one observed cluster of highly shared sequence variants. Accurate predictions that matched the HLA-A and HLA-B alleles of most subjects were reportedly made from TCR beta sequences.

PCR involved 60 Vbeta and 13 Jbeta primers. Some clones are missing from TCRdb's copy, which holds only in-frame ones; the method was immunoSEQ multiplex PCR. The sample consists of approximately 160,000 clones, roughly 87% of them appearing once. Points on this clone: The antigen is not known.

Germline V gives CDR1 ENHRY, CDR2 SYGVKD. Trimming cost V 4 bases and J 6 bases; bases outside gene matches: 12. CDR3 length equals 16 residues. Input material: PBMCs. The V and J genes are TRBV10-3 and TRBJ1-1; 9 bases are shared with TRBD1. The source is a girl aged 5 to 17 in good health and CMV-seropositive. The CDR3 loop is CAISAIPGQGIAEAFF. CDR3 sequence (DNA): TGTGCCATCAGTGCCATACCGGGACAGGGTATAGCTGAAGCTTTCTTT.